This note documents a single TCR beta chain sequence. Germline V gene data show CDR1 as SGHTA and CDR2 as FQGNSA. Unmatched junction bases numbered 5, after V lost 5 bases and J lost 0 bases. This CDR3 region has 16 residues. The protocol was immunoSEQ multiplex PCR, while the TCRdb copy is restricted to in-frame clones and leaves out a portion. The profile covers fewer than 75,000 clones, with roughly 88% appearing a single time and about 4.6% taken by the ten largest. This specimen belongs to a study of technical replicates of blood from a handful of donors. The chain carries TRBV7-2 and TRBJ2-3; the match to TRBD2 covers 10 bases. The clonotype comes from a human donor in good health. Some clones in this sample may be carry-over from other donors' samples. The sequenced sample consisted of PBMCs. CDR3 nucleotide sequence: TGTGCCAGCAGCCTATCTAGCGGGGGAAGCACAGATACGCAGTATTTT. This encodes CASSLSSGGSTDTQYF.